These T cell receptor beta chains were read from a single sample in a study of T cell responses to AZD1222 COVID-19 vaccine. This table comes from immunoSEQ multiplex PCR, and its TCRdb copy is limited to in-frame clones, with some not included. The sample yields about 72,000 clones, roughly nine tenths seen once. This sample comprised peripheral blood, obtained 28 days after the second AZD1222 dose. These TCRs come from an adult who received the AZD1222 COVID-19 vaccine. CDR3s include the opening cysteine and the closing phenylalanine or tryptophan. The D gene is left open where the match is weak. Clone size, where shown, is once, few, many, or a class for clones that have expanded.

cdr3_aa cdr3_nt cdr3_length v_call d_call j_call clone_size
CASSPRDRPYGYTF TGTGCCAGCTCACCAAGGGACCGACCCTATGGCTACACCTTC 14 TRBV18 - TRBJ1-2 -
CASTRGGTEAFF TGTGCCAGCACCAGAGGGGGCACTGAAGCTTTCTTT 12 TRBV3-1/TRBV3-2 - TRBJ1-1 -
CASSFRTGGNEKLFF TGTGCCAGCAGCTTCCGGACAGGGGGGAATGAAAAACTGTTTTTT 15 TRBV21-1 - TRBJ1-4 -
CASSIGPVLSYEQYF TGTGCCAGTAGTATAGGACCCGTGTTAAGCTACGAGCAGTACTTC 15 TRBV19 - TRBJ2-7 -
CASSVLANTGELFF TGTGCCAGCAGTGTCCTAGCGAACACCGGGGAGCTGTTTTTT 14 TRBV2 - TRBJ2-2 -
CASSLETSYEQYF TGCGCCAGCAGCTTGGAGACCAGCTACGAGCAGTACTTC 13 TRBV5-1 - TRBJ2-7 -
CASSAGTGSGYTF TGTGCCAGCAGCGCCGGGACGGGGTCCGGCTACACCTTC 13 TRBV6-4 - TRBJ1-2 -
CASSQQLTGELFF TGTGCCAGCAGTCAACAGCTAACCGGGGAGCTGTTTTTT 13 TRBV7-3 - TRBJ2-2 -
CASSRPAGETSYEQYF TGTGCCAGTAGTAGACCGGCCGGAGAGACCTCCTACGAGCAGTACTTC 16 TRBV19 - TRBJ2-7 -
CASSERNEQFF TGTGCCAGCAGCGAGCGTAATGAGCAGTTCTTC 11 TRBV7-9 - TRBJ2-1 -
CASSPLGIVPSTDTQYF TGTGCCAGCAGTCCCCTCGGCATCGTTCCTAGCACAGATACGCAGTATTTT 17 TRBV3-1/TRBV3-2 - TRBJ2-3 -
CASSYFNQPQHF TGTGCCAGCAGCTATTTCAATCAGCCCCAGCATTTT 12 TRBV7-9 - TRBJ1-5 -
CASSQQREKLFF TGTGCCAGCTCCCAACAACGAGAAAAACTGTTTTTT 12 TRBV7-8 - TRBJ1-4 -
CASRGAGAFF TGTGCCAGCAGAGGGGCCGGAGCTTTCTTT 10 TRBV2 - TRBJ1-1 -
CASSIPGANVLTF TGTGCCAGCAGCATCCCGGGGGCCAACGTCCTGACTTTC 13 TRBV7-9 - TRBJ2-6 -
CASSVGGQPNSPLHF TGTGCCAGCAGCGTAGGCGGACAGCCAAATTCACCCCTCCACTTT 15 TRBV9 - TRBJ1-6 few
CASSLAGSFNTEAFF TGTGCCAGCAGCTTGGCGGGTTCTTTTAACACTGAAGCTTTCTTT 15 TRBV5-5 - TRBJ1-1 -
CASSLEVTGETDTQYF TGCGCCAGCAGCTTGGAGGTGACAGGGGAAACAGATACGCAGTATTTT 16 TRBV5-1 TRBD1 TRBJ2-3 -
CASSQDRALYTDTQYF TGTGCCAGCAGTCAGGACAGGGCGCTTTACACAGATACGCAGTATTTT 16 TRBV2 TRBD1 TRBJ2-3 -
CASSSKTDYPSYEQYF TGTGCCAGCAGCTCCAAGACAGACTACCCCTCCTACGAGCAGTACTTC 16 TRBV11-3 - TRBJ2-7 -
CASMIAVSYNEQFF TGTGCCAGTATGATAGCGGTTTCCTACAATGAGCAGTTCTTC 14 TRBV3-1/TRBV3-2 - TRBJ2-1 few
CASSPRDRTGTDTQYF TGTGCCAGCAGTCCCCGGGACAGGACGGGGACAGATACGCAGTATTTT 16 TRBV27 TRBD1 TRBJ2-3 -
CASQGSNQPQHF TGTGCCAGCCAAGGATCGAATCAGCCCCAGCATTTT 12 TRBV2 - TRBJ1-5 few
CASSWTSGSRETQYF TGCGCCAGCAGCTGGACTAGCGGGAGTAGGGAGACCCAGTACTTC 15 TRBV5-1 TRBD2 TRBJ2-5 -
CASSLETARNTIYF TGTGCCAGCAGCTTAGAGACAGCCAGAAACACCATATATTTT 14 TRBV7-8 - TRBJ1-3 -
CASSRMSNTGELFF TGTGCCAGCAGCCGTATGAGCAACACCGGGGAGCTGTTTTTT 14 TRBV9 - TRBJ2-2 -
CASSRQGVTYEQYF TGTGCCAGCAGCCGACAGGGGGTTACCTACGAGCAGTACTTC 14 TRBV13 TRBD1 TRBJ2-7 -
CASSFAGPGHNNEQFF TGTGCCAGCAGCTTCGCCGGGCCGGGACACAACAATGAGCAGTTCTTC 16 TRBV11-3 - TRBJ2-1 -
CASSRQGRSTEAFF TGTGCCAGCTCACGACAGGGTAGGAGCACTGAAGCTTTCTTT 14 TRBV18 TRBD1 TRBJ1-1 -
CASSLGGWAGELFF TGTGCCAGCAGCTTAGGAGGTTGGGCCGGGGAGCTGTTTTTT 14 TRBV7-6 - TRBJ2-2 -
CASSPTGTRTYEQYF TGTGCCAGCAGTCCCACCGGGACAAGGACCTACGAGCAGTACTTC 15 TRBV5-4 - TRBJ2-7 -
CASSLYGQNSYEQYF TGTGCCAGCAGCTTATACGGACAGAACTCCTACGAGCAGTACTTC 15 TRBV7-3 - TRBJ2-7 -
CASSNPSTANTEAFF TGTGCCAGTAGTAATCCATCGACGGCGAACACTGAAGCTTTCTTT 15 TRBV19 - TRBJ1-1 -
CASSLTNEQFF TGTGCCAGCAGCTTAACCAATGAGCAGTTCTTC 11 TRBV11-2 - TRBJ2-1 -
CASSSGGQGVETQYF TGTGCCAGCAGTTCGGGGGGACAGGGGGTAGAGACCCAGTACTTC 15 TRBV28 TRBD1 TRBJ2-5 -
CASSSPSREQYF TGTGCCAGCAGCTCTCCATCTAGGGAGCAGTACTTC 12 TRBV5-4 - TRBJ2-7 -
CASKAGQNQPQHF TGTGCCAGCAAGGCGGGCCAAAATCAGCCCCAGCATTTT 13 TRBV2 - TRBJ1-5 few
CASSMRDSSAYEQYF TGTGCCAGCAGCATGCGGGACTCTTCTGCCTACGAGCAGTACTTC 15 TRBV9 - TRBJ2-7 -
CSVVTGAQETQYF TGCAGCGTTGTGACTGGAGCGCAAGAGACCCAGTACTTC 13 TRBV29-1 - TRBJ2-5 -
CASGSVYEQYF TGTGCTAGTGGCAGCGTCTACGAGCAGTACTTC 11 TRBV12-5 - TRBJ2-7 -
CATSSPPGTSADSYNEQFF TGTGCCACCAGCAGCCCCCCTGGGACTAGCGCCGACTCCTACAATGAGCAGTTCTTC 19 TRBV15 TRBD2 TRBJ2-1 -
CASSSLAGAGEQYF TGTGCCAGCAGTAGTCTAGCGGGAGCGGGTGAGCAGTACTTC 14 TRBV11-2 TRBD2 TRBJ2-7 -
CASSSQGIGEAFF TGTGCCAGCAGCTCCCAGGGAATCGGTGAAGCTTTCTTT 13 TRBV2 - TRBJ1-1 once
CASSLGLGTETPLHF TGCGCCAGCAGCTTGGGGTTGGGTACGGAGACACCCCTCCACTTT 15 TRBV5-1 - TRBJ1-6 -
CASSPVRGHDLYEQYF TGTGCCAGCAGCCCGGTGAGGGGCCACGACCTCTACGAGCAGTACTTC 16 TRBV14 - TRBJ2-7 -
CASSSTRSSYNEQFF TGCGCCAGCAGCTCCACTAGGAGCTCCTACAATGAGCAGTTCTTC 15 TRBV5-1 - TRBJ2-1 -
CASSIGGLGMQQFF TGTGCCAGTAGTATAGGGGGGCTCGGGATGCAGCAGTTCTTC 14 TRBV19 - TRBJ2-1 -
CASSLGTGEGSPLHF TGCGCCAGCAGCCTAGGGACAGGGGAAGGGTCACCCCTCCACTTT 15 TRBV5-1 TRBD1 TRBJ1-6 -
CASSLATGLSFYEQYF TGTGCCAGCAGCTTAGCGACGGGACTTTCTTTCTACGAGCAGTACTTC 16 TRBV7-9 - TRBJ2-7 -
CSVWASDGYTF TGCAGCGTGTGGGCGTCGGATGGCTACACCTTC 11 TRBV29-1 - TRBJ1-2 -
CASSRGETEAFF TGTGCCAGTTCTAGGGGGGAAACTGAAGCTTTCTTT 12 TRBV10-3 - TRBJ1-1 -
CASSPGLAGGRGEQFF TGTGCCAGCAGTCCTGGGCTAGCGGGAGGTAGGGGTGAGCAGTTCTTC 16 TRBV2 TRBD2 TRBJ2-1 -
CASSQDGALSTDTQYF TGTGCCAGCAGCCAAGATGGGGCGCTCAGCACAGATACGCAGTATTTT 16 TRBV14 - TRBJ2-3 -
CASSIGTTDTQYF TGTGCCAGCAGCATTGGGACCACAGATACGCAGTATTTT 13 TRBV9 - TRBJ2-3 -
CASSPGTGREQYF TGTGCCAGCAGCCCCGGGACTGGGAGAGAGCAGTACTTC 13 TRBV9 - TRBJ2-7 -